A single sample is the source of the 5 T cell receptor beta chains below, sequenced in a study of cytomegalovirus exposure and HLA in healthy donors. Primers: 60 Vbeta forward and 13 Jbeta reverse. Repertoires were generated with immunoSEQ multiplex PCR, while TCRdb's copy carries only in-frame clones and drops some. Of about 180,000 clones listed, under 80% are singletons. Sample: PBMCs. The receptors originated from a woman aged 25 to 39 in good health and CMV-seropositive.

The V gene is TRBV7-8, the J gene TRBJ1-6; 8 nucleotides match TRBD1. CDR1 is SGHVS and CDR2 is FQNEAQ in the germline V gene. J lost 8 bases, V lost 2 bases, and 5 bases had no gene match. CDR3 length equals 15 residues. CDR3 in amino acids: CASSLIQGADSPLHF. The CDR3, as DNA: TGTGCCAGCAGCTTAATCCAGGGGGCAGATTCACCCCTCCACTTT.

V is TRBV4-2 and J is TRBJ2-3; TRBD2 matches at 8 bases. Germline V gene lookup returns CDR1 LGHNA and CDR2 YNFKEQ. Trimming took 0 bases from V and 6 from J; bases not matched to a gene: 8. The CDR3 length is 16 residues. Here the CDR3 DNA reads TGTGCCAGCAGCCAAGATCCGACGGGGGGGCCTGATACGCAGTATTTT. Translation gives CASSQDPTGGPDTQYF.

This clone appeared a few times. The CDR3 loop is CAWNQPGQGTDTQYF. DNA for the CDR3: TGTGCCTGGAACCAACCGGGACAAGGCACAGATACGCAGTATTTT. The chain combines TRBV30 with TRBJ2-3, with D possibly matching TRBD1 (6 bases). The germline V gene encodes CDR1 GTSNPN and CDR2 SVGIG (reference sequence). V lost 4 bases and J lost 1, with 15 bases in between. CDR3 size: 15 residues.

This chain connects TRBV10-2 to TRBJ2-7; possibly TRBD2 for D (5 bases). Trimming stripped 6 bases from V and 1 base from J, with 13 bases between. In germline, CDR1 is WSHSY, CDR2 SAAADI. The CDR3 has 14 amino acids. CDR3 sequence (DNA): TGCGCCAGCAGGGAAGAGGGCCGGTCCTACGAGCAGTACTTC. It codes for CASREEGRSYEQYF.

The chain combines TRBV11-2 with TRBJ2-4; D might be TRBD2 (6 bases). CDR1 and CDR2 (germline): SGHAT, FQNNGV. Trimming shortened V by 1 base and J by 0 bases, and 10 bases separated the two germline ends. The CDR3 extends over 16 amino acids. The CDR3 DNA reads TGTGCCAGCAGCTTAGGCCAGGGACTAGCCAAAAACATTCAGTACTTC. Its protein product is CASSLGQGLAKNIQYF.